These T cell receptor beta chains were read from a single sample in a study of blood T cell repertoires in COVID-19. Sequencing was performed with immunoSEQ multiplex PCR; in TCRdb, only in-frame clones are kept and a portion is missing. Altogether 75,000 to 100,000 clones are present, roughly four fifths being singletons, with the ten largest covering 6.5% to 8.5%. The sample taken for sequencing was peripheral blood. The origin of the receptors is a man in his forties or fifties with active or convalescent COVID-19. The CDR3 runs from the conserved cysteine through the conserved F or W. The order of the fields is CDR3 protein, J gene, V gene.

CDR3 protein: CASSPSSGGASTDTQYF
J gene: TRBJ2-3
V gene: TRBV3-1/TRBV3-2

CDR3 protein: CATSRKWASGEKLFF
J gene: TRBJ1-4
V gene: TRBV15

CDR3 protein: CASSLGGGGQETQYF
J gene: TRBJ2-5
V gene: TRBV5-1

CDR3 protein: CAIPREALNTEAFF
J gene: TRBJ1-1
V gene: TRBV10-3

CDR3 protein: CATSRGQGNEQYF
J gene: TRBJ2-7
V gene: TRBV15

CDR3 protein: CASSQGQGVTEAFF
J gene: TRBJ1-1
V gene: TRBV11-2

CDR3 protein: CASRRVGGNTIYF
J gene: TRBJ1-3
V gene: TRBV12-3/TRBV12-4

CDR3 protein: CASSQDRGDQPQHF
J gene: TRBJ1-5
V gene: TRBV28

CDR3 protein: CASSQTQSNQPQHF
J gene: TRBJ1-5
V gene: TRBV2

CDR3 protein: CASSLITEAFF
J gene: TRBJ1-1
V gene: TRBV28

CDR3 protein: CASSPQGQGDYGYTF
J gene: TRBJ1-2
V gene: TRBV18

CDR3 protein: CAWTGQGNQPQHF
J gene: TRBJ1-5
V gene: TRBV30

CDR3 protein: CASSPTPALAGGPYEQYF
J gene: TRBJ2-7
V gene: TRBV28

CDR3 protein: CASSSSDRGRWQPQHF
J gene: TRBJ1-5
V gene: TRBV7-2

CDR3 protein: CASRSGTELYGYTF
J gene: TRBJ1-2
V gene: TRBV19

CDR3 protein: CASSQEDYQGQGTDTQYF
J gene: TRBJ2-3
V gene: TRBV3-1/TRBV3-2

CDR3 protein: CASSLAGGQGFYNEQFF
J gene: TRBJ2-1
V gene: TRBV5-1

CDR3 protein: CASSPGQGRTEAFF
J gene: TRBJ1-1
V gene: TRBV18

CDR3 protein: CASSLQGRADNEQFF
J gene: TRBJ2-1
V gene: TRBV5-1

CDR3 protein: CAISAGQGFGYTF
J gene: TRBJ1-2
V gene: TRBV10-3

CDR3 protein: CASSYSTGTGGYTF
J gene: TRBJ1-2
V gene: TRBV6-5

CDR3 protein: CASSLDWAGGTTQYF
J gene: TRBJ2-5
V gene: TRBV11-2

CDR3 protein: CAWSLSNQPQHF
J gene: TRBJ1-5
V gene: TRBV30

CDR3 protein: CASSVDRGRRNYGYTF
J gene: TRBJ1-2
V gene: TRBV19

CDR3 protein: CASSSGAGGLNEQYF
J gene: TRBJ2-7
V gene: TRBV7-8

CDR3 protein: CASSLGLGAEDSPLHF
J gene: TRBJ1-6
V gene: TRBV18

CDR3 protein: CATSEGTVANYGYTF
J gene: TRBJ1-2
V gene: TRBV24-1

CDR3 protein: CASSHENGQGFGTQYF
J gene: TRBJ2-5
V gene: TRBV14

CDR3 protein: CASSPTATDTQYF
J gene: TRBJ2-3
V gene: TRBV5-6

CDR3 protein: CASSLVETRNTEAFF
J gene: TRBJ1-1
V gene: TRBV5-8

CDR3 protein: CASSRVVWEKLFF
J gene: TRBJ1-4
V gene: TRBV11-2

CDR3 protein: CASSQRTGGNQPQHF
J gene: TRBJ1-5
V gene: TRBV19

CDR3 protein: CASSQDQVGNTEAFF
J gene: TRBJ1-1
V gene: TRBV4-3

CDR3 protein: CASSLETYSPLHF
J gene: TRBJ1-6
V gene: TRBV27

CDR3 protein: CASSPGTDYNSPLHF
J gene: TRBJ1-6
V gene: TRBV2

CDR3 protein: CASSEGAGGRTQYF
J gene: TRBJ2-3
V gene: TRBV19